The clone carrying this T cell receptor (beta chain) was observed a single time. Method: immunoSEQ multiplex PCR; TCRdb's copy keeps in-frame clones and lacks some. The profile shows roughly 110,000 clones, roughly 80% of them singletons. The data derive from a study of blood T cell repertoires in COVID-19. This TCR was sampled from a man aged 50 to 59 with acute or convalescent COVID-19. The sample comprised peripheral blood.

This CDR3 reads CASSLTSGNTEAFF. CDR3 in DNA: TGTGCCAGCAGCCTAACCTCGGGGAACACTGAAGCTTTCTTT. This chain joins TRBV14 and TRBJ1-1, with no clear D. CDR1 is SGHDN, CDR2 FVKESK, per germline. The V end lost 4 bases, the J end lost 1 base, and 10 bases lay between the germline ends. CDR3 length equals 14 residues.